This T cell receptor beta chain was captured in a study of T cell changes during pregnancy in multiple sclerosis. V was clipped by 4 bases and J by 3 bases, with 12 bases between them. The length of the CDR3 is 14 residues. Germline V gives CDR1 MNHNS, CDR2 SASEGT. Generated by immunoSEQ multiplex PCR, the TCRdb table keeps only in-frame clones and is missing some. The sample holds approximately 35,000 clones, over 85% seen once. Here the sequenced sample was CD4+ T cells from peripheral blood mononuclear cells, taken after pregnancy. This chain uses TRBV6-1 with TRBJ1-2; no clear D. The receptor's source is a female donor in good health, enrolled as a control in a pregnancy study. The CDR3 region is CASSAEYGYYGYTF. Written as DNA, the CDR3 is TGTGCCAGCAGTGCCGAATACGGTTACTATGGCTACACCTTC.